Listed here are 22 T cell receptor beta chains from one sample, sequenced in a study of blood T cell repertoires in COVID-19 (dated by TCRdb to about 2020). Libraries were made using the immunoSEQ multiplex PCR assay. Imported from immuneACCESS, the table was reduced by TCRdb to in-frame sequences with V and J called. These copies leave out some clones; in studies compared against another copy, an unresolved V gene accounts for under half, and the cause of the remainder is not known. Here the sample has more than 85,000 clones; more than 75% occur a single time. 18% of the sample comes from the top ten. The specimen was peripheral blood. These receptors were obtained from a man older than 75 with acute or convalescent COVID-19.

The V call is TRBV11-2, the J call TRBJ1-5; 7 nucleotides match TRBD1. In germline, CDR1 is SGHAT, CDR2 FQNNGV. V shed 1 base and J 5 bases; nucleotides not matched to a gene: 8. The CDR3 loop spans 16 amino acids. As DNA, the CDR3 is TGTGCCAGCAGCTTAGGACCCCGAACAGGGGATCAGCCCCAGCATTTT. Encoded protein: CASSLGPRTGDQPQHF.

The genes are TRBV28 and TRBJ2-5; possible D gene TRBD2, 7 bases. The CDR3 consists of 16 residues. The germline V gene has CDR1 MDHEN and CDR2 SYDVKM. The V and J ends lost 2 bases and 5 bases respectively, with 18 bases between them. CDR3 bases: TGTGCCAGCAGTTTAAGTCGGGGGGCTCGGGCCGAGACCCAGTACTTC. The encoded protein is CASSLSRGARAETQYF.

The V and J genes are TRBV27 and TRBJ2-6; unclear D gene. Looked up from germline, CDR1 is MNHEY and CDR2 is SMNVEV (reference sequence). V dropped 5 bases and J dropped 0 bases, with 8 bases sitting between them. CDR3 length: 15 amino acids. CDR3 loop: CASSPWSSGANVLTF. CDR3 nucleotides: TGTGCCAGCAGTCCATGGAGCTCTGGGGCCAACGTCCTGACTTTC.

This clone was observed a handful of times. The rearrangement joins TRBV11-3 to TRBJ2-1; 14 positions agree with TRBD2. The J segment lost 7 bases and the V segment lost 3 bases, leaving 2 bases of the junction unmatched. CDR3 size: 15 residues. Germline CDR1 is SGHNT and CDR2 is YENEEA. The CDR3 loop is CASSLGLAGVNEQFF. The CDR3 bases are TGTGCCAGCAGCTTGGGACTAGCGGGAGTTAATGAGCAGTTCTTC.

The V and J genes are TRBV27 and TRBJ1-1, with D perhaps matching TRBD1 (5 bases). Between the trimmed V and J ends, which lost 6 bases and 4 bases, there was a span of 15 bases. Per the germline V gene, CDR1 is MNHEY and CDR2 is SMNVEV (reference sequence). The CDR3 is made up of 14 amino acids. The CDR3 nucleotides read TGTGCCAGCAGCCCTCTGGGGAGGGGCACTGAAGCTTTCTTT. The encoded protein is CASSPLGRGTEAFF.

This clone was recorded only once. The CDR3 here is CASSFQYPTSGSRSYNEQFF. The CDR3 nucleotides are TGTGCCAGCAGTTTCCAATACCCCACTAGCGGGAGTCGCTCCTACAATGAGCAGTTCTTC. This chain joins TRBV27 and TRBJ2-1; 11 bases are a match to TRBD2. CDR1 and CDR2 (germline): MNHEY, SMNVEV (reference sequence). There are 20 residues in the CDR3. With V trimmed by 3 bases and J by 0 bases, 13 bases remained unmatched.

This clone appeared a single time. CDR3 amino acids: CASSYGHRSYEQYF. The CDR3 DNA follows: TGTGCCAGCAGTTATGGGCACAGATCCTACGAGCAGTACTTC. The chain uses TRBV6-2 or TRBV6-3 and TRBJ2-7; D remains ambiguous. The CDR3 length is 14 residues. The V end was cut by 3 bases, the J end by 1 base, with 10 bases between. Germline V lookup: CDR1 MNHEY, CDR2 SVGEGT.

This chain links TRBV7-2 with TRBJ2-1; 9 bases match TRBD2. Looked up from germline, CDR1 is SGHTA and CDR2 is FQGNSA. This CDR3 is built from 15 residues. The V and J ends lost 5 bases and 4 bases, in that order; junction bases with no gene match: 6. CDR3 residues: CASSLSGGPYNEQFF. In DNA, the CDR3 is TGTGCCAGCAGCCTAAGCGGGGGGCCATACAATGAGCAGTTCTTC.

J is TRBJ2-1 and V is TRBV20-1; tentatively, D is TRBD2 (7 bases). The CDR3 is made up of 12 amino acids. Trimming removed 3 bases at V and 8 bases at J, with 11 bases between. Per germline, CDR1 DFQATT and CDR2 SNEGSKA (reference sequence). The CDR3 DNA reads TGCAGTGCTAGTCGAGGGGGGGATGAGCAGTTCTTC. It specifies CSASRGGDEQFF.

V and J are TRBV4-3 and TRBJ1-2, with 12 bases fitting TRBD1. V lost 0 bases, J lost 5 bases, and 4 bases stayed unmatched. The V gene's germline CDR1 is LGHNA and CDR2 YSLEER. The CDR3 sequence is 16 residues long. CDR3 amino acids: CASSQEGTGGGYGYTF. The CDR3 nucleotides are TGCGCCAGCAGCCAAGAGGGGACAGGGGGCGGGTATGGCTACACCTTC.

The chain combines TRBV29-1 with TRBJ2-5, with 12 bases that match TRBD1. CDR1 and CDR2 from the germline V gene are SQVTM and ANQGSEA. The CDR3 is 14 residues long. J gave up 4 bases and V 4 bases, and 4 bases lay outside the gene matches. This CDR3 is CSVAGQGAAETQYF. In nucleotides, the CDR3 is TGCAGCGTTGCGGGACAGGGGGCGGCAGAGACCCAGTACTTC.

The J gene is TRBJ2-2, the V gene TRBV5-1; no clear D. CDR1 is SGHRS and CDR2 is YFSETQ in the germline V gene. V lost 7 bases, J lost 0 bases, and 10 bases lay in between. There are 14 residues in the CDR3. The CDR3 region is CASYSTPNTGELFF. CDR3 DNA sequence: TGCGCCAGCTACTCTACTCCGAACACCGGGGAGCTGTTTTTT.

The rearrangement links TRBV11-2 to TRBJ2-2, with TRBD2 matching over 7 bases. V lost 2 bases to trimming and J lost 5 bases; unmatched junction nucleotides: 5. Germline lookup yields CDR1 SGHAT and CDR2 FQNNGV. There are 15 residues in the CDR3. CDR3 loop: CASSLMQGGTGELFF. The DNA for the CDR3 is TGTGCCAGCAGCTTAATGCAGGGAGGGACCGGGGAGCTGTTTTTT.

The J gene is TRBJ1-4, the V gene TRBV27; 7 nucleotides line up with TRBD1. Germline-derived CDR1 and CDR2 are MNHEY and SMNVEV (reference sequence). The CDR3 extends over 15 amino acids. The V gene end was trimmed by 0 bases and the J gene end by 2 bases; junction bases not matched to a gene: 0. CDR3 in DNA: TGTGCCAGCAGTTTATCGACAGGGACTAATGAAAAACTGTTTTTT. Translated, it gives CASSLSTGTNEKLFF.

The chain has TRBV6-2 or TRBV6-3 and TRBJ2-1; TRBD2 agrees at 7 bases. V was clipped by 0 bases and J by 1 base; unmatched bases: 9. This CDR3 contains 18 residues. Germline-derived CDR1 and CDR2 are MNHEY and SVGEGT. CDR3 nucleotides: TGTGCCAGCAGTTACTCCAGAAACCCTAGCGGTTCCTACAATGAGCAGTTCTTC. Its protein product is CASSYSRNPSGSYNEQFF.

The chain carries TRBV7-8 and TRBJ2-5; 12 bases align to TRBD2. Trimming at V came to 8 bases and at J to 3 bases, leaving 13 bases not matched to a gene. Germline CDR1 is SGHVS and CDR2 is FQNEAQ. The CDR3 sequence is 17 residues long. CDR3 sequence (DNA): TGTGCCAGCGCTCCCTTCCTAGCGGGGGGGCGAGAAGAGACCCAGTACTTC. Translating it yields CASAPFLAGGREETQYF.

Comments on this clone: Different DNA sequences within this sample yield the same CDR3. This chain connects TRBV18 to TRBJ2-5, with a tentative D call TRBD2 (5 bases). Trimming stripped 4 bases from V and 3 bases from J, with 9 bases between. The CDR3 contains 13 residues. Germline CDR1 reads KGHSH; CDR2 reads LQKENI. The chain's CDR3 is CASSLGLEETQYF. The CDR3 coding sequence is TGTGCCAGCTCACTAGGACTGGAAGAGACCCAGTACTTC.

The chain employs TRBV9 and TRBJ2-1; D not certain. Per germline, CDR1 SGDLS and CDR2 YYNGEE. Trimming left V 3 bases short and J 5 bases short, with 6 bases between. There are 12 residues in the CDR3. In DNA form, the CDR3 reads TGTGCCAGCAGCGCCCAGGACAATGAGCAGTTCTTC. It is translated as CASSAQDNEQFF.

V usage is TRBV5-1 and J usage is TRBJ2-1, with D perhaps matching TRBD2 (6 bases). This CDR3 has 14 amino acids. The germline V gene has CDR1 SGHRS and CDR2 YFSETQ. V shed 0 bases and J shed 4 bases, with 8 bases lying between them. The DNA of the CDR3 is TGCGCCAGCAGCTTGGGACTAGGGTACAATGAGCAGTTCTTC. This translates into CASSLGLGYNEQFF.

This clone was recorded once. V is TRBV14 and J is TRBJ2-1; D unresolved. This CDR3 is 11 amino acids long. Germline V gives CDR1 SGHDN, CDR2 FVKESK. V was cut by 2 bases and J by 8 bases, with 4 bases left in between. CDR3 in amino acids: CASSQSYEQFF. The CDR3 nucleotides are TGTGCCAGCAGCCAATCATATGAGCAGTTCTTC.

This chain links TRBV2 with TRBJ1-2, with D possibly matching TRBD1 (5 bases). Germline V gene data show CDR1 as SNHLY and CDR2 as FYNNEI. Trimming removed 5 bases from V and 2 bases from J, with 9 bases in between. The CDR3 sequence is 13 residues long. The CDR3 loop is CASSIQENYGYTF. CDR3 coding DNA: TGTGCCAGCAGTATACAGGAAAACTATGGCTACACCTTC.

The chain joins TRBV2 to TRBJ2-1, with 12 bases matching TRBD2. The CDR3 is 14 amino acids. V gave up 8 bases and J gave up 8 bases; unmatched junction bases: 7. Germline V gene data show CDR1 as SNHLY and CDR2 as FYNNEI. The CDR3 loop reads CASRLAGVTHEQFF. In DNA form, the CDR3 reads TGTGCCAGCCGACTAGCGGGAGTTACCCATGAGCAGTTCTTC.